This T cell receptor beta chain was captured by sequencing in a study of blood T cell repertoires in COVID-19. Background on the study: Donors in the United States, Italy and Spain gave samples during acute or convalescent COVID-19.

Germline V gene data show CDR1 as SGHRS and CDR2 as YFSETQ. The junction had 8 bases not matched to a gene; V was cut back by 4 bases and J by 3 bases. The CDR3 contains 16 residues. Participants were aged roughly 18 to 95 years, lived in 24 US areas, and enrolled virtually. Grouping used clinical history reported by participants in a survey and questionnaire. The method was immunoSEQ multiplex PCR; TCRdb's version includes in-frame clones alone and lacks a portion of them. The table includes around 340,000 clones, about 86% detected once. The clonotype was recovered from a woman aged 40 to 49 with acute COVID-19. The chain has TRBV5-1 and TRBJ2-5; 11 bases map to TRBD2. The source material was PBMCs or T cells enriched from blood (not recorded which). DNA of the CDR3: TGCGCCAGCAGCCCGCTGCTAGCGGGGGGCGAAGAGACCCAGTACTTC. Protein product: CASSPLLAGGEETQYF.